A selection of T cell receptor beta chains follows, all from one sample in a study of blood T cell repertoires in COVID-19. Repertoires were generated with immunoSEQ multiplex PCR, while TCRdb's copy carries only in-frame clones and drops some. The sample comprises around 56,000 clones, more than 75% of which are singletons, and 6.9% rests with the top ten. Source material: peripheral blood. These receptor sequences come from a man aged 55 to 70 with active or convalescent COVID-19. CDR3s include the opening cysteine and the closing phenylalanine or tryptophan. The order of the fields is J gene, D gene, clone size, V gene, CDR3 protein. D genes are given only for firm matches. Size is stated for part of the rows, as once, few or many counts, or as a class when the clone is expanded.

J gene: TRBJ2-3
D gene: TRBD1
clone size: NA
V gene: TRBV10-3
CDR3 protein: CAIRGQGPDTQYF

J gene: TRBJ1-5
D gene: TRBD1
clone size: NA
V gene: TRBV19
CDR3 protein: CASSPGQGVYQPQHF

J gene: TRBJ2-1
D gene: TRBD2
clone size: NA
V gene: TRBV18
CDR3 protein: CASSPQLAGGMNEQFF

J gene: TRBJ1-4
D gene: NA
clone size: few
V gene: TRBV19
CDR3 protein: CASRAGVANEKLFF

J gene: TRBJ2-2
D gene: TRBD2
clone size: NA
V gene: TRBV7-9
CDR3 protein: CASLRGANTGELFF

J gene: TRBJ2-1
D gene: TRBD2
clone size: NA
V gene: TRBV7-7
CDR3 protein: CASSREGVRSYNEQFF

J gene: TRBJ1-6
D gene: NA
clone size: NA
V gene: TRBV18
CDR3 protein: CASSPGPDSPLHF

J gene: TRBJ1-5
D gene: NA
clone size: once
V gene: TRBV24-1
CDR3 protein: CATSDRETVSNQPQHF

J gene: TRBJ1-5
D gene: NA
clone size: NA
V gene: TRBV27
CDR3 protein: CASSHNQPQHF

J gene: TRBJ2-3
D gene: NA
clone size: NA
V gene: TRBV4-3
CDR3 protein: CASSQDRSLYTQYF

J gene: TRBJ2-3
D gene: NA
clone size: NA
V gene: TRBV5-5
CDR3 protein: CASSLGGGTAKDTQYF

J gene: TRBJ1-3
D gene: NA
clone size: NA
V gene: TRBV5-1
CDR3 protein: CASSFLGDSGNTIYF

J gene: TRBJ2-7
D gene: NA
clone size: NA
V gene: TRBV19
CDR3 protein: CASSIQAPGEQYF

J gene: TRBJ1-1
D gene: TRBD1
clone size: NA
V gene: TRBV7-9
CDR3 protein: CASRAAGGTEAFF

J gene: TRBJ1-3
D gene: NA
clone size: NA
V gene: TRBV7-2
CDR3 protein: CASSPEYSGNTIYF

J gene: TRBJ2-7
D gene: NA
clone size: NA
V gene: TRBV5-5
CDR3 protein: CASSLGLHTYEQYF

J gene: TRBJ1-1
D gene: NA
clone size: NA
V gene: TRBV7-8
CDR3 protein: CASSLQDEAFF

J gene: TRBJ2-2
D gene: TRBD2
clone size: NA
V gene: TRBV7-2
CDR3 protein: CASSPRLASGELFF

J gene: TRBJ1-1
D gene: NA
clone size: NA
V gene: TRBV19
CDR3 protein: CATGLMNTEAFF

J gene: TRBJ2-1
D gene: TRBD2
clone size: NA
V gene: TRBV29-1
CDR3 protein: CSVELGLAGGRIGEQFF

J gene: TRBJ1-4
D gene: NA
clone size: few
V gene: TRBV5-6
CDR3 protein: CASSVLRGLGQEKLFF

J gene: TRBJ1-1
D gene: NA
clone size: NA
V gene: TRBV9
CDR3 protein: CASSRGQANTEAFF

J gene: TRBJ2-3
D gene: NA
clone size: once
V gene: TRBV19
CDR3 protein: CASSILVREGGTDTQYF

J gene: TRBJ2-3
D gene: TRBD1
clone size: once
V gene: TRBV7-3
CDR3 protein: CASSPNHRGPDTQYF

J gene: TRBJ1-5
D gene: TRBD1
clone size: few
V gene: TRBV4-1
CDR3 protein: CASSQVRDRNQPQHF

J gene: TRBJ1-5
D gene: TRBD1
clone size: NA
V gene: TRBV19
CDR3 protein: CASSIHIPGLQGDSNQPQHF

J gene: TRBJ2-1
D gene: NA
clone size: NA
V gene: TRBV19
CDR3 protein: CASSIGGSEQFF

J gene: TRBJ2-2
D gene: NA
clone size: NA
V gene: TRBV18
CDR3 protein: CASSPPAGANTGELFF

J gene: TRBJ1-1
D gene: TRBD1
clone size: NA
V gene: TRBV6-2/TRBV6-3
CDR3 protein: CASSSGQAGGTEAFF

J gene: TRBJ2-7
D gene: NA
clone size: NA
V gene: TRBV5-1
CDR3 protein: CASSLGQGPFPYEQYF